What follows are 6 T cell receptor beta chains derived from one specimen sequenced in a study of T cells in localized non-small cell lung cancer. Sequenced by immunoSEQ multiplex PCR; TCRdb stores in-frame clones only, minus some. The table records tens of thousands of clones, 88% of them present only once. The source material was peripheral blood, sampled before any cancer treatment. The receptors shown here come from a female donor of 60 years or more with stage I squamous cell lung carcinoma.

The chain has TRBV10-1 and TRBJ1-2; the D is unclear. Trimming left V 5 bases short and J 0 bases short, with 13 bases between. This CDR3 is 15 amino acids long. Germline CDR1 is WNHNN and CDR2 is SYGVQD (reference sequence). The DNA of the CDR3 is TGCGCCAGCAGTACTAGACGGAAACCTAACTATGGCTACACCTTC. Its translation is CASSTRRKPNYGYTF.

CDR3 region: CASSMSFRIRLEDSNQPQHF. The CDR3 DNA reads TGTGCCAGTAGTATGAGTTTCCGCATAAGGTTGGAGGATAGCAATCAGCCCCAGCATTTT. The chain employs TRBV19 and TRBJ1-5; D unresolved. The germline gives CDR1 LNHDA, CDR2 SQIVND (reference sequence). V was shortened by 3 bases and J by 0 bases, with 24 bases between the two germline ends. The CDR3 runs 20 residues.

This chain links TRBV4-3 with TRBJ2-2; 13 nucleotides align to TRBD2. CDR1 is LGHNA and CDR2 is YSLEER in the germline V gene. Unmatched junction bases numbered 8, after V lost 3 bases and J lost 7 bases. The CDR3 is made up of 17 amino acids. CDR3 DNA sequence: TGCGCCAGCAGCCACCCGGGACTAGCGGGATTGGGCGGGGAGCTGTTTTTT. It is translated as CASSHPGLAGLGGELFF.

This clone was seen once. The chain recombines TRBV29-1 with TRBJ2-5, with D perhaps TRBD1 (5 bases). This CDR3 spans 11 amino acids. Per germline, CDR1 SQVTM and CDR2 ANQGSEA. V lost 4 bases and J 4 bases, leaving 7 bases between the germline ends. CDR3 in amino acids: CSVGTRETQYF. DNA for the CDR3: TGCAGCGTTGGGACACGAGAGACCCAGTACTTC.

The chain recombines TRBV4-1 with TRBJ1-1, with a tentative D call TRBD1 (6 bases). The CDR3 spans 14 residues. Germline-derived CDR1 and CDR2 are MGHRA and YSYEKL. Trimming removed 0 bases at V and 6 bases at J, with 11 bases between. Here the CDR3 reads CASSQDRGRPEAFF. The CDR3 bases are TGCGCCAGCAGCCAAGACAGGGGAAGACCTGAAGCTTTCTTT.

This clone was seen a single time. The V gene is TRBV10-3, the J gene TRBJ2-1, with D possibly matching TRBD2 (6 bases). CDR1 ENHRY and CDR2 SYGVKD come from the germline V gene. This CDR3 has 14 amino acids. With 2 bases removed from V and 8 bases from J, the gap between germline ends came to 13 bases. CDR3 in amino acids: CAISETTSRDEQFF. CDR3 nucleotide sequence: TGTGCCATCAGTGAGACGACTAGTCGGGATGAGCAGTTCTTC.